The sequence of this T cell receptor beta chain was determined in a study of monozygotic twins with inflammatory bowel disease. Each TCR library used about 3,600 ng of total RNA. UMIs bearing a 6-nucleotide sample barcode were added through template switching. Each CDR3 protein gets one entry in TCRdb, which reprocessed the 5' RACE reads and gives no DNA. The listing records a few hundred thousand distinct CDR3 sequences. CDR1 and CDR2 (germline): SNHLY, FYNNEI. The length of the CDR3 is 15 residues. The chain employs TRBV2 and TRBJ1-6. The sequenced material came from blood. The receptor was derived from a human donor with ulcerative colitis or Crohn's disease, or a healthy co-twin of an affected twin (not recorded which). This CDR3 is CASSAEGRRNSPLHF.